Listed below are T cell receptor beta chains from one sample, sequenced in a study of OX40 agonist ivuxolimab in advanced cancers. Data came from immunoSEQ multiplex PCR; TCRdb stores just in-frame clones and leaves some out. The sample has about 17,000 clones, roughly 86% seen once; the top ten hold 2.4%. Sample: CD4+ or CD8+ T cells sorted from blood, taken in a trial of the OX40 agonist ivuxolimab. These receptor sequences come from an adult with an advanced solid tumor such as melanoma, head and neck, liver or kidney cancer. CDR3s include the opening cysteine and the closing phenylalanine or tryptophan. Each record gives: D gene, V gene, J gene, clone size, CDR3 DNA, CDR3 protein. D genes are given only for firm matches. Clone sizes are given selectively: once, few, many, or a class where the clone is expanded.

D gene: TRBD1; V gene: TRBV18; J gene: TRBJ1-1; clone size: .; CDR3 DNA: TGTGCCAGCTCACCAAGCCTACAGGGGGGATTGAACACTGAAGCTTTCTTT; CDR3 protein: CASSPSLQGGLNTEAFF
D gene: .; V gene: TRBV6-5; J gene: TRBJ2-7; clone size: .; CDR3 DNA: TGTGCCAGCAGTTACAAGGACGGGTACGAGCAGTACTTC; CDR3 protein: CASSYKDGYEQYF
D gene: .; V gene: TRBV27; J gene: TRBJ2-1; clone size: .; CDR3 DNA: TGTGCCAGCAGTCCGCGGGACCCACAAGGCGAGCAGTTCTTC; CDR3 protein: CASSPRDPQGEQFF
D gene: .; V gene: TRBV11-2; J gene: TRBJ1-1; clone size: few; CDR3 DNA: TGTGCCAGCAGCTCCCTCCACACTGAAGCTTTCTTT; CDR3 protein: CASSSLHTEAFF
D gene: TRBD2; V gene: TRBV6-5; J gene: TRBJ2-7; clone size: .; CDR3 DNA: TGTGCCAGCAGTTCGTCGGGGGGAGGATTGTACTTC; CDR3 protein: CASSSSGGGLYF
D gene: TRBD2; V gene: TRBV30; J gene: TRBJ2-2; clone size: .; CDR3 DNA: TGTGCCTGGAGTGGTGGGGGAGGGCCCTCCGGGGAGCTGTTTTTT; CDR3 protein: CAWSGGGGPSGELFF
D gene: TRBD1; V gene: TRBV7-2; J gene: TRBJ2-3; clone size: few; CDR3 DNA: TGTGCCATCCAGACAGGGGGCATCACAGATACGCAGTATTTT; CDR3 protein: CAIQTGGITDTQYF
D gene: .; V gene: TRBV11-2; J gene: TRBJ2-3; clone size: .; CDR3 DNA: TGTGCCAGCACCTCTAGCACAGATACGCAGTATTTT; CDR3 protein: CASTSSTDTQYF
D gene: TRBD1; V gene: TRBV29-1; J gene: TRBJ1-2; clone size: once; CDR3 DNA: TGCAGCGTTGGGCAGGGGGCGCGGGGCTACACCTTC; CDR3 protein: CSVGQGARGYTF
D gene: TRBD2; V gene: TRBV5-1; J gene: TRBJ2-7; clone size: .; CDR3 DNA: TGCGCCAGCAGCCTCGCGGGGGGACGGGGCTACGAGCAGTACTTC; CDR3 protein: CASSLAGGRGYEQYF
D gene: .; V gene: TRBV28; J gene: TRBJ2-5; clone size: .; CDR3 DNA: TGTGCCAGCGCGAGCTTTAGAGAGACCCAGTACTTC; CDR3 protein: CASASFRETQYF
D gene: TRBD1; V gene: TRBV30; J gene: TRBJ2-6; clone size: once; CDR3 DNA: TGTGCCTGTCCACAGACAGGGTCTGGGGCCAACGTCCTGACTTTC; CDR3 protein: CACPQTGSGANVLTF
D gene: .; V gene: TRBV30; J gene: TRBJ1-2; clone size: .; CDR3 DNA: TGTGCCTGGAGTGTGGCAGGGATGGGGTATGGCTACGCCTTC; CDR3 protein: CAWSVAGMGYGYAF
D gene: .; V gene: TRBV15; J gene: TRBJ1-2; clone size: .; CDR3 DNA: TGTGCCACCAGCAGAGATTGGGGACGGGGGCGCGGCTACACCTTC; CDR3 protein: CATSRDWGRGRGYTF
D gene: .; V gene: TRBV5-1; J gene: TRBJ2-5; clone size: .; CDR3 DNA: TGCGCCAGCAGCCGTTACAGTAAACAAGAGACCCAGTACTTC; CDR3 protein: CASSRYSKQETQYF
D gene: TRBD2; V gene: TRBV28; J gene: TRBJ2-3; clone size: .; CDR3 DNA: TGTGCCAGCAGTCCACTAGCGGGAGGTACAGATACGCAGTATTTT; CDR3 protein: CASSPLAGGTDTQYF
D gene: TRBD1; V gene: TRBV5-4; J gene: TRBJ2-6; clone size: .; CDR3 DNA: TGTGCCAGCAGTCGCGACAGGGTAGGGTCTGGGGCCAACGTCCTGACTTTC; CDR3 protein: CASSRDRVGSGANVLTF
D gene: .; V gene: TRBV28; J gene: TRBJ1-5; clone size: .; CDR3 DNA: TGTGCCAGCAGCAAGGTAAACTGGCGGCCCCAGCATTTT; CDR3 protein: CASSKVNWRPQHF
D gene: .; V gene: TRBV19; J gene: TRBJ2-2; clone size: .; CDR3 DNA: TGTGCCAGTAGTATAGATCCCAGGGAGAGGACCGGGGAGCTGTTTTTT; CDR3 protein: CASSIDPRERTGELFF
D gene: TRBD2; V gene: TRBV5-4; J gene: TRBJ2-1; clone size: .; CDR3 DNA: TGTGCCAGCAGCTTGGAAATCGGGACTAGCTACAATGAGCAGTTCTTC; CDR3 protein: CASSLEIGTSYNEQFF
D gene: .; V gene: TRBV20-1; J gene: TRBJ2-5; clone size: .; CDR3 DNA: TGCAGTCCCGCGCTACAAGAGACCCAGTACTTC; CDR3 protein: CSPALQETQYF
D gene: TRBD1; V gene: TRBV5-1; J gene: TRBJ2-5; clone size: .; CDR3 DNA: TGCGCCAGCAGGAGGACAGGGGGCGGCCAAGAGACCCAGTACTTC; CDR3 protein: CASRRTGGGQETQYF
D gene: TRBD1; V gene: TRBV19; J gene: TRBJ2-7; clone size: .; CDR3 DNA: TGTGCCAGCTCCCGGACAGGGGGCTACGAGCAGTACTTC; CDR3 protein: CASSRTGGYEQYF
D gene: .; V gene: TRBV5-4; J gene: TRBJ1-2; clone size: .; CDR3 DNA: TGTGCCAGCAGCTTGGCAGGTTCCTATGGCTACACCTTC; CDR3 protein: CASSLAGSYGYTF
D gene: .; V gene: TRBV7-3; J gene: TRBJ2-1; clone size: .; CDR3 DNA: TGTGCCAGCAGCTTATTGGCAGGGAGTTGGAATGAGCAGTTCTTC; CDR3 protein: CASSLLAGSWNEQFF
D gene: .; V gene: TRBV21-1; J gene: TRBJ2-7; clone size: few; CDR3 DNA: TGTGCCAGCAGCCTCTCGACGGGCTGGGCTGTCGGGCAGTACTTC; CDR3 protein: CASSLSTGWAVGQYF
D gene: .; V gene: TRBV5-1; J gene: TRBJ1-5; clone size: .; CDR3 DNA: TGCGCCAGCAGCCCCGATAGTTATAGCAATCAGCCCCAGCATTTT; CDR3 protein: CASSPDSYSNQPQHF
D gene: .; V gene: TRBV7-2; J gene: TRBJ2-7; clone size: .; CDR3 DNA: TGTGCCAGCAGAAAGTCGGGCACAGTTATTGCCTACGAGCAGTACTTC; CDR3 protein: CASRKSGTVIAYEQYF
D gene: TRBD1; V gene: TRBV10-1; J gene: TRBJ1-6; clone size: once; CDR3 DNA: TGCGCCAGCGCGGACAGGCTTAATTCACCCCTCCACTTT; CDR3 protein: CASADRLNSPLHF
D gene: .; V gene: TRBV7-9; J gene: TRBJ2-1; clone size: .; CDR3 DNA: TGTGCCAGCAGCTTAGCAGCGGCCAATGAGCAGTTCTTC; CDR3 protein: CASSLAAANEQFF
D gene: TRBD1; V gene: TRBV27; J gene: TRBJ2-7; clone size: .; CDR3 DNA: TGTGCCAGCAGTCGGGACAGGTTCTACGAGCAGTACTTC; CDR3 protein: CASSRDRFYEQYF
D gene: .; V gene: TRBV6-6; J gene: TRBJ2-7; clone size: .; CDR3 DNA: TGTGCCAGCAGGAGGGCTGGGGGCGATCCGTACTTC; CDR3 protein: CASRRAGGDPYF
D gene: .; V gene: TRBV28; J gene: TRBJ1-5; clone size: .; CDR3 DNA: TGTGCCAGCAGTTTAAGGACGTGGCAGCCCCAGCATTTT; CDR3 protein: CASSLRTWQPQHF
D gene: .; V gene: TRBV5-4; J gene: TRBJ2-1; clone size: .; CDR3 DNA: TGTGCCAGCAGCTTGGATCCAGGAGGTGAGCAGTTCTTC; CDR3 protein: CASSLDPGGEQFF
D gene: TRBD1; V gene: TRBV11-2; J gene: TRBJ2-7; clone size: .; CDR3 DNA: TGTGCCAGCAGCTTATCCATGCGGGACAGGGGGCGAGGAGGGCACTTC; CDR3 protein: CASSLSMRDRGRGGHF
D gene: .; V gene: TRBV28; J gene: TRBJ1-2; clone size: .; CDR3 DNA: TGTGCCAGCACCACGGATGGGGGAGGTGGCTACACCTTC; CDR3 protein: CASTTDGGGGYTF
D gene: .; V gene: TRBV6-6; J gene: TRBJ2-1; clone size: .; CDR3 DNA: TGTGCCAGCAGTAAAACTAGCTGGGAGCAGTTCTTC; CDR3 protein: CASSKTSWEQFF
D gene: .; V gene: TRBV10-2; J gene: TRBJ2-1; clone size: few; CDR3 DNA: TGCGCCAGCTGGAGGGGGGGCACCTACAATGAGCAGTTCTTC; CDR3 protein: CASWRGGTYNEQFF
D gene: .; V gene: TRBV28; J gene: TRBJ2-1; clone size: .; CDR3 DNA: TGTGCCAGCGTCTACTCCGACAGCATCTCCTACAATGAGCAGTTCTTC; CDR3 protein: CASVYSDSISYNEQFF
D gene: .; V gene: TRBV9; J gene: TRBJ1-4; clone size: .; CDR3 DNA: TGTGCCAGCAGCCCGATGGGAGCGGATGAAAAACTGTTTTTT; CDR3 protein: CASSPMGADEKLFF